The entry that follows covers one T cell receptor (beta chain) sequence. Its antigen remains unknown. At the DNA level, this CDR3 is encoded by other sequences in the same sample as well. Per the germline V gene, CDR1 is LNHDA and CDR2 is SQIVND (reference sequence). Germline trimming cut 5 bases from V and 4 bases from J; bases unmatched to any gene: 4. This CDR3 contains 13 residues. The data were obtained in a study of radiation and T cells in renal cell carcinoma. Study-level points and caveats: Pretreatment tumor biopsies were lacking, so baseline clonotypes are unknown. In blood, top tumor clones expanded by 2 weeks, shrinking by 4.

Time point in this sample: blood 4 weeks post-SBRT, at nephrectomy. As to treatment: 15 Gy SBRT to primary tumor, nephrectomy 4 weeks later. Nephrectomy followed 15 Gy stereotactic body radiation by 4 weeks. Blood was sampled at baseline, 2 weeks and 4 weeks after SBRT. Generated by immunoSEQ multiplex PCR, the TCRdb table keeps only in-frame clones and is missing some. The sample has 120,000 to 150,000 clones, about 86% seen once; the top ten hold under 20%. The source of this sequence is a woman in her 50s with renal cell carcinoma. This chain joins TRBV19 and TRBJ2-7; 8 nucleotides match TRBD1. The source material was blood, sampled from a patient whose treatment included radiotherapy and nephrectomy. This chain's CDR3 is CASSDRQGYEQYF. The CDR3 DNA is TGTGCCAGTAGTGATAGACAGGGGTACGAGCAGTACTTC.